These T cell receptor beta chains were read from a single sample in a study of T cell responses to AZD1222 COVID-19 vaccine. The repertoire was sequenced with immunoSEQ multiplex PCR; TCRdb's copy has only in-frame clones and lacks some. The table includes about 140,000 clones, 80% to 95% detected once. This specimen consisted of peripheral blood, obtained on day 0 of AZD1222 vaccination. The origin of the receptors is an adult in good health. CDR3s include the opening cysteine and the closing phenylalanine or tryptophan. Each record gives: CDR3 protein, J gene, V gene.

CDR3aa: CASSLIPNEQYF
j_gene: TRBJ2-7
v_gene: TRBV7-9

CDR3aa: CASKEENYGYTF
j_gene: TRBJ1-2
v_gene: TRBV19

CDR3aa: CATSRLGLAGADEQYF
j_gene: TRBJ2-7
v_gene: TRBV15

CDR3aa: CSVVYRGQEKTEAFF
j_gene: TRBJ1-1
v_gene: TRBV29-1

CDR3aa: CASSTTGASGEKLFF
j_gene: TRBJ1-4
v_gene: TRBV7-9

CDR3aa: CASSQETSGPYNEQFF
j_gene: TRBJ2-1
v_gene: TRBV4-1

CDR3aa: CASSLNREDWYGYTF
j_gene: TRBJ1-2
v_gene: TRBV18

CDR3aa: CASTGQGSPQPQHF
j_gene: TRBJ1-5
v_gene: TRBV28

CDR3aa: CAISETGVPGYTF
j_gene: TRBJ1-2
v_gene: TRBV10-3

CDR3aa: CASSPTGLDEQYF
j_gene: TRBJ2-7
v_gene: TRBV4-2

CDR3aa: CASSAGNEQYF
j_gene: TRBJ2-7
v_gene: TRBV19

CDR3aa: CASTASAGGFYNEQFF
j_gene: TRBJ2-1
v_gene: TRBV19

CDR3aa: CASSQDIQGTEAFF
j_gene: TRBJ1-1
v_gene: TRBV4-3

CDR3aa: CAISLNNYEQYF
j_gene: TRBJ2-7
v_gene: TRBV10-3

CDR3aa: CASSAYFDGTDTQYF
j_gene: TRBJ2-3
v_gene: TRBV9

CDR3aa: CASSLLGEGNTIYF
j_gene: TRBJ1-3
v_gene: TRBV7-9

CDR3aa: CASSTGTAQNIQYF
j_gene: TRBJ2-4
v_gene: TRBV2

CDR3aa: CATEREAPYEQYF
j_gene: TRBJ2-7
v_gene: TRBV6-5

CDR3aa: CAWSGTGLIEQYF
j_gene: TRBJ2-7
v_gene: TRBV30

CDR3aa: CASSNDRAYGYTF
j_gene: TRBJ1-2
v_gene: TRBV19

CDR3aa: CASSLSPLAGAETQYF
j_gene: TRBJ2-5
v_gene: TRBV5-1

CDR3aa: CASSMALLNNEQFF
j_gene: TRBJ2-1
v_gene: TRBV19

CDR3aa: CASSLGSGRNEQFF
j_gene: TRBJ2-1
v_gene: TRBV27

CDR3aa: CASSFRLAGATGELFF
j_gene: TRBJ2-2
v_gene: TRBV5-5

CDR3aa: CASSPSYEQYF
j_gene: TRBJ2-7
v_gene: TRBV7-2

CDR3aa: CASSGGRYGYTF
j_gene: TRBJ1-2
v_gene: TRBV2

CDR3aa: CASSLDGSYGGFSGNTIYF
j_gene: TRBJ1-3
v_gene: TRBV11-2

CDR3aa: CASSRAAGFQSSYNEQFF
j_gene: TRBJ2-1
v_gene: TRBV7-8

CDR3aa: CASSGSGGTTEAFF
j_gene: TRBJ1-1
v_gene: TRBV9

CDR3aa: CATSWTGLETQYF
j_gene: TRBJ2-5
v_gene: TRBV7-6

CDR3aa: CASSQDGQGQSQPQHF
j_gene: TRBJ1-5
v_gene: TRBV4-2

CDR3aa: CATTPGRGDYEQYF
j_gene: TRBJ2-7
v_gene: TRBV24-1

CDR3aa: CASTLDNYGYTF
j_gene: TRBJ1-2
v_gene: TRBV6-5

CDR3aa: CASSSGQLGDYEQYF
j_gene: TRBJ2-7
v_gene: TRBV7-2

CDR3aa: CASSLAPTSGASTDTQYF
j_gene: TRBJ2-3
v_gene: TRBV5-4

CDR3aa: CASSILQGRLNQPQHF
j_gene: TRBJ1-5
v_gene: TRBV19

CDR3aa: CASSVDLDTGELFF
j_gene: TRBJ2-2
v_gene: TRBV9

CDR3aa: CAWTKTGRVYGYTF
j_gene: TRBJ1-2
v_gene: TRBV30

CDR3aa: CASRLTEGYLVGGYTF
j_gene: TRBJ1-2
v_gene: TRBV19

CDR3aa: CASAAWRLYEKLFF
j_gene: TRBJ1-4
v_gene: TRBV6-5